The 27 T cell receptor beta chains listed next were all sequenced from one sample in a study of OX40 agonist ivuxolimab in advanced cancers. The protocol was immunoSEQ multiplex PCR, while the TCRdb copy is restricted to in-frame clones and leaves out a portion. The sample holds around 100,000 clones, less than 90% seen once. This material consisted of CD4+ or CD8+ T cells sorted from blood, taken in a trial of the OX40 agonist ivuxolimab. The receptors were gathered from an adult with an advanced solid tumor such as melanoma, head and neck, liver or kidney cancer.

This clone turned up a few times. The rearrangement uses TRBV5-6 and TRBJ2-1; D unclear. This CDR3 contains 11 residues. The V gene lost 1 base and the J gene lost 9 bases, with 5 bases spanning the gap. Germline V gene data show CDR1 as SGHDT and CDR2 as YYEEEE. The CDR3, as DNA: TGTGCCAGCAGCTTGTACGGTGAGCAGTTCTTC. Protein: CASSLYGEQFF.

V and J are TRBV6-6 and TRBJ2-5; tentative D call: TRBD1 (7 bases). V dropped 6 bases and J dropped 0 bases, with 11 bases sitting between them. Germline CDR1 MNHNY, CDR2 SVGAGI (reference sequence). This CDR3 is 14 amino acids long. Written as DNA, the CDR3 is TGTGCCAGCAGCTCAGGGGGGTACCAAGAGACCCAGTACTTC. Residues: CASSSGGYQETQYF.

The chain employs TRBV11-2 and TRBJ2-7; D is unresolved. Germline-derived CDR1 and CDR2 are SGHAT and FQNNGV. The CDR3 is 12 residues long. Trimming took off 5 bases at V and 6 bases at J, with 11 bases between the two ends. CDR3 residues: CASSRQGLEQYF. CDR3 DNA: TGTGCCAGCAGCCGGCAAGGGCTCGAGCAGTACTTC.

This clone was counted once. V usage is TRBV7-3 and J usage is TRBJ1-2; D unresolved. Germline V lookup: CDR1 SGHTA, CDR2 FQGTGA. CDR3 size: 13 residues. Between the trimmed V and J ends, which lost 5 bases and 4 bases, there was a span of 11 bases. The chain's CDR3 is CASSDGSSYGYTF. As DNA, the CDR3 is TGTGCCAGCAGCGACGGATCCTCCTATGGCTACACCTTC.

The CDR3 is CAISDPNELNTEAFF. CDR3 nucleotides: TGTGCCATCAGTGACCCGAACGAACTGAACACTGAAGCTTTCTTT. This chain links TRBV10-3 with TRBJ1-1; D call uncertain. Germline CDR1 ENHRY, CDR2 SYGVKD. The length of the CDR3 is 15 residues. Trimming removed 3 bases at V and 0 bases at J, with 11 bases between.

The V gene is TRBV29-1, the J gene TRBJ2-1; no definite D call. The CDR3 runs 14 residues. Germline CDR1 and CDR2: SQVTM and ANQGSEA. Trimming stripped 2 bases from V and 0 bases from J, with 8 bases between. CDR3 sequence (DNA): TGCAGCGTTGAATTGTGGAGCTCCTACAATGAGCAGTTCTTC. It is translated as CSVELWSSYNEQFF.

CDR3 in DNA: TGTGCCAGCAGCCTACAGGGGGCCGTGGAAAAACTGTTTTTT. Its protein product is CASSLQGAVEKLFF. The V gene is TRBV5-4, the J gene TRBJ1-4, with TRBD1 matching over 9 bases. Germline CDR1 SGHNT, CDR2 YYREEE (reference sequence). With 4 bases clipped from V and 8 bases from J, the junction kept 6 bases outside the gene matches. The CDR3 loop spans 14 amino acids.

The chain recombines TRBV5-1 with TRBJ1-2, with D uncertain. Deletions cut 1 base from V and 1 base from J, with 8 bases between. CDR3 length equals 14 residues. The germline V gene has CDR1 SGHRS and CDR2 YFSETQ. The CDR3 region has the DNA TGCGCCAGCAGCTTGTCGATAGGTAACTATGGCTACACCTTC. This codes for CASSLSIGNYGYTF.

V is TRBV7-9 and J is TRBJ2-7; D unresolved. Trimming removed 5 bases at V and 7 bases at J, with 15 bases between. The CDR3 loop spans 13 amino acids. Germline CDR1 SEHNR, CDR2 FQNEAQ (reference sequence). The CDR3 here is CASSHTAANEQYF. The CDR3 DNA reads as TGTGCCAGCAGCCACACGGCCGCAAATGAGCAGTACTTC. Based on the CDR3 plus reference TRBV7-9 and TRBJ2-7, the full variable domain is DTGVSQNPRHKITKRGQNVTFRCDPISEHNRLYWYRQTLGQGPEFLTYFQNEAQLEKSRLLSDRFSAERPKGSFSTLEIQRTEQGDSAMYLCASSHTAANEQYFGPGTRLTVT.

The chain carries TRBV5-1 and TRBJ1-1; D possibly corresponds to TRBD1 (6 bases). Deletions cut 0 bases from V and 4 bases from J, with 13 bases between. Germline lookup yields CDR1 SGHRS and CDR2 YFSETQ. This CDR3 contains 15 residues. CDR3 sequence (DNA): TGCGCCAGCAGCTTGGTCGGGGGGCAGGGCACTGAAGCTTTCTTT. Translating it yields CASSLVGGQGTEAFF.

The CDR3 bases are TGTGCCAGCAGCCGCAAGGGACAGGGTCGGTCTCGGGCCAACGTCCTGACTTTC. Its protein is CASSRKGQGRSRANVLTF. The gene calls are TRBV11-2 and TRBJ2-6; 9 bases fit TRBD1. After removal of 5 bases from V and 5 bases from J, the junction contained 13 bases not matched to a gene. Germline V CDR1 and CDR2: SGHAT, FQNNGV. This CDR3 has 18 residues.

This clone occurred once. V usage is TRBV30 and J usage is TRBJ1-6; D gene uncertain. Germline V gene sequence: CDR1 GTSNPN, CDR2 SVGIG (reference sequence). The CDR3 runs to 15 residues. V lost 0 bases to trimming and J lost 7 bases, with 13 bases between them. As DNA, the CDR3 is TGTGCCTGGAGTGTCTCGGCCCCGAGGAATTCACCCCTCCACTTT. Translated: CAWSVSAPRNSPLHF.

The sample holds one count of this clone. J is TRBJ2-3 and V is TRBV6-5; D is unclear. V was shortened by 4 bases and J by 2 bases, with 10 bases between the two germline ends. Per germline, CDR1 MNHEY and CDR2 SVGAGI. The CDR3 is 14 amino acids. The CDR3 loop is CASSSRSYTDTQYF. CDR3 DNA: TGTGCCAGCAGTTCCCGGAGTTACACAGATACGCAGTATTTT.

The rearrangement joins TRBV18 to TRBJ2-2; the D gene is possibly TRBD1 (6 bases). Per germline, CDR1 KGHSH and CDR2 LQKENI. The CDR3 is 17 amino acids. V was cut by 5 bases and J by 5 bases, with 21 bases left in between. Here the CDR3 reads CASSATTQDRSTGELFF. In nucleotides, the CDR3 is TGTGCCAGCTCAGCTACCACACAGGACAGATCGACCGGGGAGCTGTTTTTT.

This clone was picked up a small number of times. V and J are TRBV6-4 and TRBJ1-4; D remains unclear. The CDR3 is made up of 13 amino acids. Trimming removed 10 bases from V and 0 bases from J, with 9 bases in between. The germline V gene encodes CDR1 MRHNA and CDR2 SNTAGT. CDR3 in amino acids: CAKIRATNEKLFF. The DNA of the CDR3 is TGTGCCAAGATACGTGCAACTAATGAAAAACTGTTTTTT.

In this sample, this clone turned up once. The V call is TRBV6-6, the J call TRBJ2-7; D not resolved. V was trimmed by 4 bases and J by 6 bases, leaving 13 bases between them. CDR1 MNHNY and CDR2 SVGAGI come from the germline V gene (reference sequence). CDR3 length: 13 residues. CDR3 sequence: CASSSTKAVEQYF. DNA of the CDR3: TGTGCCAGCAGTTCCACGAAGGCCGTCGAGCAGTACTTC.

This chain connects TRBV9 to TRBJ2-5, with D tentatively TRBD1 (7 bases). Trimming took 3 bases from V and 5 from J, leaving 20 bases between them. In germline, CDR1 is SGDLS, CDR2 YYNGEE. The CDR3 has 16 residues. This CDR3 is CASSAGGWRGQETQYF. The CDR3 DNA reads TGTGCCAGCAGCGCAGGGGGGTGGAGGGGACAGGAGACCCAGTACTTC. The variable domain in full, completed from reference TRBV9 and TRBJ2-5, reads DSGVTQTPKHLITATGQRVTLRCSPRSGDLSVYWYQQSLDQGLQFLIQYYNGEERAKGNILERFSAQQFPDLHSELNLSSLELGDSALYFCASSAGGWRGQETQYFGPGTRLLVL.

This sequence joins TRBV27 and TRBJ2-5, with D possibly matching TRBD2 (5 bases). The CDR3 covers 13 residues. V was pared by 3 bases and J by 11 bases, with 16 bases between. CDR1 is MNHEY, CDR2 SMNVEV, per germline (reference sequence). The CDR3 reads CASSFFGGSKQYF. In DNA, the CDR3 is TGTGCCAGCAGTTTTTTCGGAGGCAGTAAGCAGTACTTC.

The chain links TRBV10-3 to TRBJ2-5; 8 nucleotides agree with TRBD2. CDR3 length equals 14 residues. V dropped 6 bases and J dropped 5; count of bases not matched to a gene: 8. Per germline, CDR1 ENHRY and CDR2 SYGVKD. The chain's CDR3 is CAIRPGTRGETQYF. CDR3 DNA sequence: TGTGCCATCAGGCCCGGGACTAGAGGGGAGACCCAGTACTTC.

V usage is TRBV7-9 and J usage is TRBJ1-6; D gene ambiguous. The CDR3 is 16 residues long. V dropped 5 bases and J dropped 4 bases, with 15 bases sitting between them. Germline-derived CDR1 and CDR2 are SEHNR and FQNEAQ (reference sequence). CDR3 amino acids: CASSDEGRRYNSPLHF. The CDR3 coding sequence is TGTGCCAGCAGCGACGAAGGCAGGAGGTATAATTCACCCCTCCACTTT. Combining the CDR3 with reference TRBV7-9 and TRBJ1-6 gives the whole variable domain DTGVSQNPRHKITKRGQNVTFRCDPISEHNRLYWYRQTLGQGPEFLTYFQNEAQLEKSRLLSDRFSAERPKGSFSTLEIQRTEQGDSAMYLCASSDEGRRYNSPLHFGNGTRLTVT.

J is TRBJ2-7 and V is TRBV4-2; no firm D call. Germline V CDR1 and CDR2: LGHNA, YNFKEQ. V was trimmed by 0 bases and J by 3 bases, leaving 15 bases between them. The CDR3 contains 16 residues. The CDR3 here is CASSQDLIGIDYEQYF. Here the CDR3 DNA reads TGTGCCAGCAGCCAAGATCTTATAGGGATCGACTACGAGCAGTACTTC.

This rearrangement joins TRBV7-8 to TRBJ2-5, with 8 bases that match TRBD2. The junction had 4 bases not matched to a gene; V was cut back by 3 bases and J by 1 base. In germline, CDR1 is SGHVS, CDR2 FQNEAQ. The CDR3 is 15 amino acids. CDR3 DNA: TGTGCCAGCAGCTTGTCGGGGGGGGTCCAAGAGACCCAGTACTTC. Translating gives CASSLSGGVQETQYF.

The V call is TRBV4-2, the J call TRBJ2-3, with D tentatively TRBD1 (5 bases). Germline loops: CDR1 LGHNA, CDR2 YNFKEQ. This CDR3 region has 15 residues. V was trimmed by 5 bases and J by 3 bases, leaving 15 bases between them. The CDR3 region is CASSKAGMGTDTQYF. DNA of the CDR3: TGTGCCAGCAGCAAAGCAGGGATGGGGACAGATACGCAGTATTTT.

This chain joins TRBV9 and TRBJ2-3; the match to TRBD2 covers 8 bases. Germline V CDR1 and CDR2: SGDLS, YYNGEE. CDR3 size: 15 residues. The trim removed 4 bases at V and 3 bases at J, leaving 7 bases unmatched. In nucleotides, the CDR3 is TGTGCCAGCAGCACACTAGCGGAGGGAACAGATACGCAGTATTTT. Protein product: CASSTLAEGTDTQYF. Full variable domain (outside the CDR3, taken from reference TRBV9 and TRBJ2-3): DSGVTQTPKHLITATGQRVTLRCSPRSGDLSVYWYQQSLDQGLQFLIQYYNGEERAKGNILERFSAQQFPDLHSELNLSSLELGDSALYFCASSTLAEGTDTQYFGPGTRLTVL.

In nucleotides, the CDR3 is TGTGCCAGCAGCGCCGGGTGGGAGCAGTACTTC. Translating it yields CASSAGWEQYF. This chain connects TRBV6-5 to TRBJ2-7; no clear D. CDR1 and CDR2 (germline): MNHEY, SVGAGI. The CDR3 consists of 11 residues. Trimming left V 6 bases short and J 7 bases short, with 10 bases between.

The rearrangement uses TRBV9 and TRBJ2-1, with D hard to call. Deletions cut 0 bases from V and 8 bases from J, with 12 bases between. CDR1 SGDLS and CDR2 YYNGEE come from the germline V gene. This CDR3 region has 14 residues. In DNA form, the CDR3 reads TGTGCCAGCAGCGTAGCAGATTTTGGAGATGAGCAGTTCTTC. Encoded protein: CASSVADFGDEQFF.

The chain carries TRBV5-1 and TRBJ2-7, with D unclear. V dropped 2 bases and J dropped 0 bases, with 3 bases sitting between them. Germline assignment: CDR1 SGHRS and CDR2 YFSETQ. The CDR3 has 12 residues. The CDR3 region is CASSFSSYEQYF. The DNA of the CDR3 is TGCGCCAGCAGCTTCTCCTCCTACGAGCAGTACTTC.